This TCR beta chain comes out of a study of beta chain features in type 1 diabetes. The entirety of the isolated RNA underwent reverse transcription, so expressed TCRB transcripts were sequenced. Clones were sequenced by immunoSEQ multiplex PCR, and TCRdb holds only the in-frame ones, with some missing. The sample holds hundreds of thousands of clones; 14% to 15% are singletons and the top ten take around 0.015%. A word on this clone: Its antigen is undetermined.

Germline V gene data show CDR1 as MDHEN and CDR2 as SYDVKM. The CDR3 extends over 11 amino acids. V shed 5 bases and J shed 4 bases, with 6 bases lying between them. Regarding the study as a whole: Among all four CD4+ subsets, Type 1 diabetes patients had TCRB CDR3s that were moderately but significantly shorter.

The origin of this receptor is a young man with type 1 diabetes. The chain joins TRBV28 to TRBJ2-7; the D is unclear. Sequencing input: naive CD4+ T cells from blood. CDR3 coding DNA: TGTGCCAGCAGTACAGTTTACGAGCAGTACTTC. Translating it yields CASSTVYEQYF.